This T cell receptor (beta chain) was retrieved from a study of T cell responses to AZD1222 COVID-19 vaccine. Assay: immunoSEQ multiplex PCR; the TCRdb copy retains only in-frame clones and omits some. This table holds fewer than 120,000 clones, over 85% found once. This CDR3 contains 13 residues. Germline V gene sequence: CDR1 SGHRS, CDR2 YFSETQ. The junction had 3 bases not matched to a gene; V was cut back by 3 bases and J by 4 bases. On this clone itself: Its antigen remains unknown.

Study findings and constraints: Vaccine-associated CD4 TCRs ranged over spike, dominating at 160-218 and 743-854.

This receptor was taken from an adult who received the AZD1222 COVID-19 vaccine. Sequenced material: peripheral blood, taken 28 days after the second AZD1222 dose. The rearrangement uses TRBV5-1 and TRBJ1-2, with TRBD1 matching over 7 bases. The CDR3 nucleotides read TGCGCCAGCAGCTCCACAGGGGTCTATGGCTACACCTTC. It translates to CASSSTGVYGYTF.